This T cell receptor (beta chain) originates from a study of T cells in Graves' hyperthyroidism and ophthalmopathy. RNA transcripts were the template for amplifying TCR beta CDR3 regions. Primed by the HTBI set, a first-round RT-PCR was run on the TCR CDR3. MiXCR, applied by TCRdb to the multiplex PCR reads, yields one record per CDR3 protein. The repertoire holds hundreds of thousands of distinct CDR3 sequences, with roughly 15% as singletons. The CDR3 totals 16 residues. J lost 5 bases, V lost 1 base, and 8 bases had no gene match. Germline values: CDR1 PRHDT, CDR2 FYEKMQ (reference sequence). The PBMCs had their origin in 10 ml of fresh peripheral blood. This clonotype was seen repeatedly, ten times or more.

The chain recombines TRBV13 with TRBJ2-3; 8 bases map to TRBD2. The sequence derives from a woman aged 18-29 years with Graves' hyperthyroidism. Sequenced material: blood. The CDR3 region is CASSLEVSGILDTQYF. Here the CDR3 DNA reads TGTGCCAGCAGCTTAGAAGTTAGCGGGATTTTAGATACGCAGTATTTT.